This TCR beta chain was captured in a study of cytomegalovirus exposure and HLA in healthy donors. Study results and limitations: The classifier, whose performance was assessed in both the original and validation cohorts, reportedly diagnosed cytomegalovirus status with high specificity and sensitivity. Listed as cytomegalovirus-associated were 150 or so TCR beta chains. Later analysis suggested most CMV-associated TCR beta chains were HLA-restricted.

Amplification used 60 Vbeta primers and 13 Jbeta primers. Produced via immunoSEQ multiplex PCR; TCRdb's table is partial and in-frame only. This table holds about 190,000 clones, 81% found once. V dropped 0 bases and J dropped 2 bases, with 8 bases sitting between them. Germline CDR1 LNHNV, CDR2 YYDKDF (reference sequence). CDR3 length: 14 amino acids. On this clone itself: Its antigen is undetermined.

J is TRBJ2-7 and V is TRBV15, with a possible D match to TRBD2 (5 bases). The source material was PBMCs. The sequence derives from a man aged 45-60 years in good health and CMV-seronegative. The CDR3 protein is CATSRDGKPYEQYF. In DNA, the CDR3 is TGTGCCACCAGCAGAGACGGGAAACCCTACGAGCAGTACTTC.